The table lists the clone carrying this T cell receptor beta chain with a count of one. The data stem from a study of blood T cell repertoires in COVID-19. Germline CDR1 and CDR2: SGHTS and YDEGEE. The CDR3 covers 12 residues. V was cut by 5 bases and J by 4 bases, with 9 bases left in between. As processed by the authors: Reference gene primer amplification yielded estimated nucleated cell counts. Some clones are missing from TCRdb's copy, which holds only in-frame ones; the method was immunoSEQ multiplex PCR. The V and J calls and clone size were taken over from that table, and D and trimming were inferred from the DNA. Seen here are 100,000 to 150,000 clones, around 76% observed once, and the top ten hold roughly 5.5%.

The specimen was peripheral blood. The chain employs TRBV5-8 and TRBJ1-2; D is unresolved. The sequence derives from a man in his fifties or sixties with acute or convalescent COVID-19. The CDR3 here is CASRERSYGYTF. The CDR3 DNA is TGTGCCAGCAGGGAGCGGTCCTATGGCTACACCTTC. Full variable domain (missing parts from reference TRBV5-8 and TRBJ1-2): EAGVTQSPTHLIKTRGQQATLRCSPISGHTSVYWYQQALGLGLQFLLWYDEGEERNRGNFPPRFSGRQFPNYSSELNVNALELEDSALYLCASRERSYGYTFGSGTRLTVV.